The 31 T cell receptor beta chains presented below share a single source sample, sequenced in a study of T cell responses to AZD1222 COVID-19 vaccine. The repertoire was sequenced with immunoSEQ multiplex PCR; TCRdb's copy has only in-frame clones and lacks some. The sample records 110,000 to 150,000 clones, around 92% being singletons. The sequenced sample was peripheral blood, obtained after recovery from COVID-19. The source of these receptors is an adult who had recovered from COVID-19.

The V gene is TRBV10-3, the J gene TRBJ2-2; D is uncertain. V was shortened by 5 bases and J by 5 bases, with 18 bases between the two germline ends. The CDR3 sequence is 16 residues long. Germline CDR1 is ENHRY and CDR2 is SYGVKD. The CDR3 coding sequence is TGTGCCATCAGTAAAACCGGGCCCTCGGGTACCGGGGAGCTGTTTTTT. Translated: CAISKTGPSGTGELFF.

The genes are TRBV5-1 and TRBJ2-3, with TRBD2 matching over 8 bases. Per germline, CDR1 SGHRS and CDR2 YFSETQ. Trimming removed 0 bases from V and 0 bases from J; junction bases left unmatched: 3. This CDR3 comprises 16 residues. As DNA, the CDR3 is TGCGCCAGCAGCTTGGGGGCTAGCGGGAGCACAGATACGCAGTATTTT. Encoded protein: CASSLGASGSTDTQYF.

Worth noting for this clone: At one end, the junction sequence differs from germline, possibly due to a read error. This sequence joins TRBV2 and TRBJ1-3; D is unresolved. The CDR3 loop spans 13 amino acids. CDR1 SNHLY and CDR2 FYNNEI come from the germline V gene. CDR3 protein: CASSEGGNSLNPF. The DNA for the CDR3 is TGTGCCAGCAGTGAAGGAGGGAACAGTCTGAATCCCTTT.

The J gene is TRBJ2-3, the V gene TRBV6-4; D is uncertain. CDR3 length: 13 amino acids. CDR1 is MRHNA, CDR2 SNTAGT, per germline. The ends were cut back, 5 bases at V and 4 bases at J, with 10 bases in the middle. The CDR3 spells CASSRTTADTQYF. CDR3 DNA: TGTGCCAGCAGTCGTACAACGGCAGATACGCAGTATTTT.

J is TRBJ2-3 and V is TRBV5-1, with TRBD1 matching over 11 bases. Germline CDR1 and CDR2: SGHRS and YFSETQ. V was clipped by 3 bases and J by 3 bases; unmatched bases: 3. The CDR3 contains 15 residues. CDR3: CASSYGTGGTDTQYF. Written as DNA, the CDR3 is TGCGCCAGCAGCTATGGGACAGGGGGAACAGATACGCAGTATTTT.

The sample holds one count of this clone. The chain employs TRBV20-1 and TRBJ2-7; D is unresolved. The CDR3 has 11 residues. The V end was cut by 3 bases, the J end by 4 bases, with 7 bases between. Germline values: CDR1 DFQATT, CDR2 SNEGSKA (reference sequence). The CDR3, as DNA: TGCAGTGCTAGCGCGGAATACGAGCAGTACTTC. Translating gives CSASAEYEQYF.

The V and J genes are TRBV6-5 and TRBJ2-5, with a tentative D call TRBD1 (6 bases). Deletions cut 5 bases from V and 1 base from J, with 14 bases between. The CDR3 extends over 15 amino acids. CDR1 is MNHEY and CDR2 is SVGAGI in the germline V gene. The CDR3 DNA sequence: TGTGCCAGCAGTAAGGGGGACACTATCCAAGAGACCCAGTACTTC. As protein: CASSKGDTIQETQYF.

J is TRBJ1-2 and V is TRBV27, with D tentatively TRBD1 (5 bases). The germline gives CDR1 MNHEY, CDR2 SMNVEV (reference sequence). The CDR3 is 17 amino acids. Trimming took off 2 bases at V and 0 bases at J, with 16 bases between the two ends. This chain's CDR3 is CASSLKSQGPPNYGYTF. CDR3 in DNA: TGTGCCAGCAGTTTAAAAAGCCAGGGCCCTCCTAACTATGGCTACACCTTC.

The V gene is TRBV6-5, the J gene TRBJ2-2; no definite D call. In germline, CDR1 is MNHEY, CDR2 SVGAGI. V was pared by 5 bases and J by 2 bases, with 3 bases between. The CDR3 spans 12 residues. The CDR3 DNA sequence: TGTGCCAGCAGTACTAACACCGGGGAGCTGTTTTTT. The encoded protein is CASSTNTGELFF.

The chain couples TRBV20-1 to TRBJ1-2; no definite D call. The V end lost 1 base, the J end lost 7 bases, and 7 bases lay between the germline ends. Germline CDR1 is DFQATT and CDR2 is SNEGSKA (reference sequence). The CDR3 consists of 11 residues. CDR3 residues: CSARGTFGYTF. The CDR3 region has the DNA TGCAGTGCTAGAGGCACTTTTGGCTACACCTTC.

The sample holds one count of this clone. This chain uses TRBV3-1 (or the pseudogene TRBV3-2) with TRBJ2-1, with D perhaps TRBD2 (5 bases). Deletions cut 0 bases from V and 8 bases from J, with 17 bases between. The length of the CDR3 is 16 residues. Per the germline V gene, CDR1 is LGHDT and CDR2 is YNNKEL (reference sequence). In DNA, the CDR3 is TGTGCCAGCAGCCAAGATGGCGGGCGAGGCGGCGATGAGCAGTTCTTC. Protein product: CASSQDGGRGGDEQFF.

V is TRBV6-5 and J is TRBJ1-1; 7 bases fit TRBD1. Trimming took 4 bases from V and 2 from J; bases not matched to a gene: 4. Germline CDR1 and CDR2: MNHEY and SVGAGI. The CDR3 covers 14 residues. The CDR3 here is CASSSTGFNTEAFF. CDR3 DNA sequence: TGTGCCAGCAGTTCGACAGGGTTCAACACTGAAGCTTTCTTT.

The V and J genes are TRBV19 and TRBJ2-5; perhaps TRBD2 as D (6 bases). V was cut by 1 base and J by 1 base, with 7 bases left in between. Per germline, CDR1 LNHDA and CDR2 SQIVND (reference sequence). The CDR3 is made up of 14 amino acids. The chain's CDR3 is CASSIAGGQETQYF. In DNA form, the CDR3 reads TGTGCCAGTAGTATAGCCGGGGGCCAAGAGACCCAGTACTTC.

The rearrangement joins TRBV27 to TRBJ2-5; 7 positions match TRBD1. This CDR3 is built from 12 residues. The V segment lost 5 bases and the J segment 4 bases; nucleotides outside the gene matches: 1. Germline lookup yields CDR1 MNHEY and CDR2 SMNVEV (reference sequence). This CDR3 is CASSPGGETQYF. The CDR3 DNA reads TGTGCCAGCAGTCCAGGGGGAGAGACCCAGTACTTC.

The V and J genes are TRBV28 and TRBJ1-2; no firm D call. The CDR3 loop spans 16 amino acids. Trimming left V 3 bases short and J 0 bases short, with 14 bases between. Germline lookup yields CDR1 MDHEN and CDR2 SYDVKM. This CDR3 reads CASSFKGYRANYGYTF. Here the CDR3 DNA reads TGTGCCAGCAGTTTTAAAGGATACCGAGCTAACTATGGCTACACCTTC.

The table lists this clone with a few counts. J is TRBJ2-7 and V is TRBV30, with 10 positions matching TRBD1. Germline V gene sequence: CDR1 GTSNPN, CDR2 SVGIG (reference sequence). Trimming cost V 5 bases and J 0 bases; bases outside gene matches: 13. The CDR3 runs to 17 residues. Here the CDR3 reads CAWGGTGALRSSYEQYF. CDR3 nucleotides: TGTGCCTGGGGGGGGACAGGGGCCCTCCGGAGCTCCTACGAGCAGTACTTC.

The chain couples TRBV6-1 to TRBJ2-7, with unresolved D. Trimming left V 3 bases short and J 0 bases short, with 9 bases between. In germline, CDR1 is MNHNS, CDR2 SASEGT. The CDR3 extends over 14 amino acids. This chain's CDR3 is CASSDWGSSYEQYF. The CDR3, as DNA: TGTGCCAGCAGTGATTGGGGTTCCTCCTACGAGCAGTACTTC.

The chain employs TRBV6-5 and TRBJ1-2; 9 nucleotides line up with TRBD1. J gave up 8 bases and V 7 bases, and 11 bases lay outside the gene matches. The CDR3 extends over 14 amino acids. From germline, CDR1 is MNHEY and CDR2 SVGAGI. In DNA form, the CDR3 reads TGTGCCAGCAAGGCCCGGGGACAGGGCTTCGGCTACACCTTC. Translation gives CASKARGQGFGYTF.

The gene calls are TRBV28 and TRBJ2-5; TRBD2 aligns across 7 bases. Germline V CDR1 and CDR2: MDHEN, SYDVKM. The CDR3 runs to 15 residues. The J segment lost 3 bases and the V segment lost 2 bases, leaving 6 bases of the junction unmatched. The CDR3 bases are TGTGCCAGCAGTTTAGCGGGAGTTGGGGAAGAGACCCAGTACTTC. As protein: CASSLAGVGEETQYF.

J is TRBJ1-1 and V is TRBV5-4; D ambiguous. Germline V gene sequence: CDR1 SGHNT, CDR2 YYREEE (reference sequence). This CDR3 has 16 residues. Deletions cut 0 bases from V and 0 bases from J, with 12 bases between. CDR3 protein: CASSLAGSNLNTEAFF. The CDR3 nucleotides read TGTGCCAGCAGCTTGGCCGGGTCGAACTTGAACACTGAAGCTTTCTTT.

Written as DNA, the CDR3 is TGTGCCAGCAGTGGGGCGGGACTGAACTCTGGAAACACCATATATTTT. Encoded protein: CASSGAGLNSGNTIYF. The rearrangement links TRBV2 to TRBJ1-3, with D possibly being TRBD1 (5 bases). V was clipped by 4 bases and J by 0 bases, with 13 bases between them. Germline V lookup: CDR1 SNHLY, CDR2 FYNNEI. This CDR3 comprises 16 residues.

The CDR3 loop is CASSFSVAGAGLEQYF. In nucleotides, the CDR3 is TGTGCCAGCTCATTTTCGGTAGCGGGAGCGGGTCTCGAGCAGTACTTC. The chain links TRBV18 to TRBJ2-7; 9 positions agree with TRBD2. The germline V gene has CDR1 KGHSH and CDR2 LQKENI. The length of the CDR3 is 16 residues. J gave up 6 bases and V 5 bases, and 14 bases lay outside the gene matches.

V usage is TRBV2 and J usage is TRBJ1-2; D might be TRBD1 (6 bases). V gave up 4 bases and J gave up 6 bases, with 12 bases separating them. From germline, CDR1 is SNHLY and CDR2 FYNNEI. The length of the CDR3 is 13 residues. The CDR3 bases are TGTGCCAGCAGTGTGGGGGGGGCGGATGGCTACACCTTC. This encodes CASSVGGADGYTF.

The chain employs TRBV4-2 and TRBJ1-6, with D perhaps matching TRBD1 (6 bases). Germline V gene data show CDR1 as LGHNA and CDR2 as YNFKEQ. The CDR3 spans 16 residues. Deletions cut 0 bases from V and 8 bases from J, with 14 bases between. In DNA form, the CDR3 reads TGTGCCAGCAGCCAAGATTATGCAGGGGATTATTCACCCCTCCACTTT. Translating it yields CASSQDYAGDYSPLHF.

The genes are TRBV27 and TRBJ1-2; 8 nucleotides agree with TRBD1. Per germline, CDR1 MNHEY and CDR2 SMNVEV (reference sequence). With V trimmed by 6 bases and J by 6 bases, 12 bases remained unmatched. CDR3 length: 15 residues. The CDR3 sequence: CASRVGQGAVHGYTF. The DNA of the CDR3 is TGTGCCAGCAGAGTGGGGCAGGGGGCCGTTCATGGCTACACCTTC.

V usage is TRBV4-1 and J usage is TRBJ2-2; no firm D call. The V gene lost 0 bases and the J gene lost 7 bases, with 6 bases spanning the gap. Germline values: CDR1 MGHRA, CDR2 YSYEKL. This CDR3 spans 13 amino acids. The CDR3 region is CASSQDMSGELFF. CDR3 bases: TGCGCCAGCAGCCAAGATATGAGCGGGGAGCTGTTTTTT.

The chain couples TRBV24-1 to TRBJ1-2; D ambiguous. CDR3 size: 13 residues. V gave up 4 bases and J gave up 2 bases, with 7 bases separating them. Germline lookup yields CDR1 KGHDR and CDR2 SFDVKD. CDR3: CATSESTNYGYTF. In DNA, the CDR3 is TGTGCCACCAGTGAATCAACAAACTATGGCTACACCTTC.

The V gene is TRBV3-1 (or the pseudogene TRBV3-2), the J gene TRBJ2-7; a weak D match, TRBD2 (5 bases). Germline V lookup: CDR1 LGHDT, CDR2 YNNKEL (reference sequence). V dropped 1 base and J dropped 4 bases, with 8 bases sitting between them. The CDR3 covers 13 residues. CDR3 region: CASSQVRGYEQYF. The DNA of the CDR3 is TGTGCCAGCAGCCAAGTCCGGGGATACGAGCAGTACTTC.

The chain couples TRBV7-2 to TRBJ1-5; 8 bases align to TRBD1. The V gene's germline CDR1 is SGHTA and CDR2 FQGNSA. V lost 1 base to trimming and J lost 4 bases; unmatched junction nucleotides: 3. The CDR3 consists of 15 residues. CDR3 sequence: CASSLEWTGNQPQHF. Here the CDR3 DNA reads TGTGCCAGCAGCTTAGAGTGGACAGGGAATCAGCCCCAGCATTTT.

The J gene is TRBJ2-5, the V gene TRBV10-2, with a tentative D call TRBD2 (6 bases). V lost 7 bases, J lost 4 bases, and 16 bases lay in between. The CDR3 is 14 amino acids. Germline V gives CDR1 WSHSY, CDR2 SAAADI. The CDR3 nucleotides are TGCGCCAGCACCGTAGCGGTCAGGCGAGAGACCCAGTACTTC. This translates into CASTVAVRRETQYF.

V and J are TRBV2 and TRBJ2-4, with 10 bases fitting TRBD1. V shed 8 bases, J shed 7 bases, and the junction held 17 bases outside the gene matches. The CDR3 is 17 amino acids. CDR1 SNHLY and CDR2 FYNNEI come from the germline V gene. The CDR3 sequence: CASSRDRGLVAANIQYF. Here the CDR3 DNA reads TGTGCCAGCTCCCGGGACAGGGGATTGGTAGCAGCCAACATTCAGTACTTC.